There are many counts of the clone carrying this T cell receptor (beta chain). Its antigen is as yet unknown. This sample was included in a study of T-cell memory formation after mild COVID-19. Across the whole study: TCR clusters were largely donor specific. Overall study results and limits: While clones contracting from day 15 to 85 were balanced between CD4 and CD8, later expanders leaned CD4+. Shrinking CD4+ clones were chiefly CM and EM; CD8+ ones were chiefly EMRA.

TCRdb re-called the 5' RACE reads with MiXCR, one entry per CDR3 protein. The profile shows roughly 240,000 distinct CDR3 sequences, less than 20% of them singletons. V was clipped by 1 base and J by 8 bases; unmatched bases: 5. The germline V gene has CDR1 LGHNA and CDR2 YNFKEQ. The CDR3 extends over 15 amino acids. This receptor was taken from an adult woman who had mild COVID-19 (a few samples of this study predate the infection). Cell type and time point are not known. The rearrangement links TRBV4-2 to TRBJ1-5, with 10 bases lining up with TRBD1. The sequencing sample was made of PBMCs or a T cell subset sorted from them (not recorded which). The CDR3: CASSQGQGASEPQHF. The CDR3 DNA is TGTGCCAGCAGCCAAGGACAGGGGGCGAGTGAGCCCCAGCATTTT.